The following is a T cell receptor beta chain sequence with its context. Its antigen is currently unknown. Trimming cost V 2 bases and J 7 bases; bases outside gene matches: 8. The length of the CDR3 is 15 residues. This entry belongs to a study of CD8+CD57+ T cells in acquired aplastic anemia. Study-wide results and limits: About 27 shared CD8+ CDR3s appeared highly expressed within patients' immunodominant clones.

Patients sequenced had flow cytometry evidence of CD8+CD57+ cell expansion. The study profiled TCR beta VDJ and CDR3 using genomic DNA as template. TCRdb ran MiXCR on the reads and lists one entry per CDR3 protein. The table records under 200,000 distinct CDR3 sequences, 48% of them present only once. The receptor was derived from a human donor with aplastic anemia. Sequencing was done on a sample of sorted CD4+, CD8+, or CD8+CD57+ T cells (not recorded which) from PBMCs. V and J are TRBV12-3 or TRBV12-4 and TRBJ1-5, with 7 bases identical to TRBD1. CDR3 sequence: CASSLTSGGRQPQHF. The CDR3 bases are TGTGCCAGCAGTTTAACCTCAGGGGGGCGACAGCCCCAGCATTTT.